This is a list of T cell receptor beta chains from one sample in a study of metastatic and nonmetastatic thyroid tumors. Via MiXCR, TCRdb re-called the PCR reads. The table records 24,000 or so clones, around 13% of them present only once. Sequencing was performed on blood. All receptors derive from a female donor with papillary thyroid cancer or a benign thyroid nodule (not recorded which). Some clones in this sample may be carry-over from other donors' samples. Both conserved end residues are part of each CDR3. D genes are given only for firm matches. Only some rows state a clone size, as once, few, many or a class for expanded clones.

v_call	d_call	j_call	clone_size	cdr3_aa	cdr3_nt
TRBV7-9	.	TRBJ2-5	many	CASSLVLGYDATQYF	TGTGCCAGCAGCTTAGTCTTAGGGTATGACGCGACCCAGTACTTC
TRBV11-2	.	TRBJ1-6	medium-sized	CASSLAAGSPLHF	TGTGCCAGCAGCTTAGCAGCCGGTTCACCCCTCCACTTT
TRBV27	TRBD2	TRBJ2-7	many	CASSLGPSGASYEQYF	TGTGCCAGCAGTTTAGGCCCTAGCGGGGCCTCCTACGAGCAGTACTTC
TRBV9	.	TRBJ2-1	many	CASSSNNEQFF	TGTGCCAGCAGCTCCAACAATGAGCAGTTCTTC
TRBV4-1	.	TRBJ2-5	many	CASSPSQGGQETQYF	TGCGCCAGCAGCCCCAGCCAGGGGGGCCAAGAGACCCAGTACTTC
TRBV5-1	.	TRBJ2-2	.	CASSTGRGYTVNTGELFF	TGCGCCAGCAGCACGGGCCGGGGTTACACCGTGAACACCGGGGAGCTGTTTTTT
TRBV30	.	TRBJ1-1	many	CAWINRATEAFF	TGTGCCTGGATCAACAGGGCTACTGAAGCTTTCTTT
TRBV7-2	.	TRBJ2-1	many	CASSLGWSYNEQFF	TGTGCCAGCAGCTTAGGGTGGTCCTACAATGAGCAGTTCTTC
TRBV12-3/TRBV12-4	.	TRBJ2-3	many	CASSLEGGGTQYF	TGTGCCAGCAGTTTAGAGGGGGGTGGTACGCAGTATTTT
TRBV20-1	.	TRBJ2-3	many	CSAMGPGSTDTQYF	TGCAGTGCCATGGGCCCAGGGAGCACAGATACGCAGTATTTT
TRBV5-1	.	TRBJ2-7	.	CASRNRQASDEQYF	TGCGCCAGCAGAAATAGACAGGCCTCCGACGAGCAGTACTTC
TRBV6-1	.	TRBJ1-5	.	CASSPSGWSNTKPQHF	TGTGCCAGCAGCCCCTCGGGGTGGTCCAACACAAAGCCCCAGCATTTT
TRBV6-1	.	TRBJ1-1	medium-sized	CASSPWGQGGFTEAFF	TGTGCCAGCAGCCCGTGGGGTCAGGGAGGGTTCACTGAAGCTTTCTTT
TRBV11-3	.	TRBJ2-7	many	CASSLRGNSYEQYF	TGTGCCAGCAGCCTCCGGGGTAACTCCTACGAGCAGTACTTC
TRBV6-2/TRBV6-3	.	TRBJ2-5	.	CASSWSRWGGQETQYF	TGCGCCAGCAGTTGGTCTAGGTGGGGCGGACAAGAGACCCAGTACTTC
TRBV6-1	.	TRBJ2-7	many	CASSSAQDYSHEQYF	TGTGCCAGCAGTTCAGCCCAGGACTATTCGCACGAGCAGTACTTC
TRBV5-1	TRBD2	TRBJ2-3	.	CASSVERGGDTQYF	TGCGCCAGCAGCGTGGAGCGGGGTGGGGATACGCAGTATTTT
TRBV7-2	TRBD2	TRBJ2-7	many	CASRPSGGSYEQYF	TGTGCCAGCAGACCTAGCGGGGGTTCCTACGAGCAGTACTTC
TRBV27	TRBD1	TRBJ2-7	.	CASSLHFGTGPYEQYF	TGTGCCAGCAGTCTCCATTTCGGGACAGGACCCTACGAGCAGTACTTC
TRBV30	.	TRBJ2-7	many	CAWSVAAPYEQYF	TGTGCCTGGAGTGTAGCGGCTCCCTACGAGCAGTACTTC
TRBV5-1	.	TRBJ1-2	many	CASSPGYGLGGYTF	TGCGCCAGCAGCCCAGGGTATGGGCTCGGAGGCTACACCTTC
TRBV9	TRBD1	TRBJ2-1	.	CASSSRTGWSYNEQFF	TGTGCCAGCAGCTCCAGGACAGGGTGGTCCTACAATGAGCAGTTCTTC
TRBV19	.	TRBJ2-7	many	CASSTRSSGDPSSYEQYF	TGTGCCAGTAGTACCAGGTCCAGCGGAGACCCCAGCTCCTACGAGCAGTACTTC
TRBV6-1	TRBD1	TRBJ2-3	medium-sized	CASREDRGLGSDTQYF	TGTGCCAGCAGAGAGGACAGGGGGCTTGGTTCAGATACGCAGTATTTT
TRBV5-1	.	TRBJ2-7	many	CASSLEAVPSYEQYF	TGCGCCAGCAGCTTGGAAGCGGTTCCTTCCTACGAGCAGTACTTC
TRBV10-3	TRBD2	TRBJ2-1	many	CAIRYSGSPDNEQFF	TGTGCCATCAGGTATAGCGGGAGCCCCGACAATGAGCAGTTCTTC
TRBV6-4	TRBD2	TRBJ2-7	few	CASSEIAGGPYEQYF	TGTGCCAGCAGTGAAATAGCGGGAGGGCCCTACGAGCAGTACTTC
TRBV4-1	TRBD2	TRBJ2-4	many	CASSETSEAAKNIQYF	TGCGCCAGCAGCGAAACTAGCGAGGCGGCCAAAAACATTCAGTACTTC
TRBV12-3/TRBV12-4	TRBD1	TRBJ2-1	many	CASSIDRGVYNEQFF	TGTGCCAGCAGTATCGACAGGGGTGTCTACAATGAGCAGTTCTTC